Shown below are 21 T cell receptor beta chains from a single sample sequenced in a study of low-dose radiotherapy and immunotherapy resistance in tumors. TRAV- and TRBV-specific primers primed first-strand cDNA, covering alpha and beta chains. The authors ran 15 to 20 PCR cycles to amplify TCRs with a constant-region primer and V-primer adapter. TCRdb itself ran the reads through MiXCR, one entry per CDR3 protein. This sample yields around 10,000 distinct CDR3 sequences, of which 40% to 65% are seen a single time; 6.5% to 10% belongs to the top ten. These receptors originate from a human donor with advanced metastatic prostate, ovarian, gallbladder or colorectal cancer (not recorded which). This table probably holds off-target reads from a library built for another chain.

The chain employs TRBV28 and TRBJ1-1, with 7 bases matching TRBD1. V lost 5 bases, J lost 5 bases, and 5 bases stayed unmatched. The CDR3 consists of 13 residues. Per the germline V gene, CDR1 is MDHEN and CDR2 is SYDVKM. In DNA, the CDR3 is TGTGCCAGCAGTCTTACAGGGGAGACTGAAGCTTTCTTT. It codes for CASSLTGETEAFF.

There are a few counts of this clonotype. This sequence joins TRBV5-1 and TRBJ2-1, with a weak D call TRBD2 (6 bases). The CDR3 sequence is 15 residues long. V lost 0 bases and J 1 base, leaving 8 bases between the germline ends. The V gene's germline CDR1 is SGHRS and CDR2 YFSETQ. This CDR3 is CASSLVGTSYNEQFF. The CDR3 DNA sequence: TGCGCCAGCAGCTTGGTCGGGACTTCCTACAATGAGCAGTTCTTC.

This clonotype turned up a few times. The junction and the germline gene differ at one end; a read error may be behind it. This chain connects TRBV5-3 to TRBJ2-4; perhaps TRBD2 as D (7 bases). TRBV5-3 qualifies as an ORF whose function is uncertain. This CDR3 has 13 amino acids. The CDR3 coding sequence is TGTGCCAGCAGCTTGGGGGGGCAGAACATTCAGTACTTC. Its translation is CASSLGGQNIQYF.

This chain joins TRBV12-3 or TRBV12-4 and TRBJ2-1; D uncertain. The V and J ends lost 3 bases and 7 bases respectively, with 10 bases between them. The CDR3 is 13 amino acids. The DNA of the CDR3 is TGTGCCAGCAGTTTCTCACCTAATAATGAGCAGTTCTTC. Translating it yields CASSFSPNNEQFF.

This clonotype was counted a few times. The chain combines TRBV12-5 with TRBJ2-2; D perhaps matches TRBD2 (6 bases). The CDR3 has 12 residues. CDR1 is LGHNT and CDR2 is FRNRAP in the germline V gene. The V end was cut by 7 bases, the J end by 8 bases, with 11 bases between. CDR3 bases: TGTGCTAGTGCCCCCGGACTAGGGGAGCTGTTTTTT. This codes for CASAPGLGELFF.

J is TRBJ2-7 and V is TRBV5-1; D gene unclear. This CDR3 contains 13 residues. V shed 0 bases and J shed 2 bases, with 6 bases lying between them. Per the germline V gene, CDR1 is SGHRS and CDR2 is YFSETQ. The CDR3 spells CASSLDGTYEQYF. The CDR3 region has the DNA TGCGCCAGCAGCTTGGACGGAACCTACGAGCAGTACTTC.

The chain carries TRBV29-1 and TRBJ1-1; 11 bases match TRBD1. CDR3 size: 13 residues. Germline CDR1 and CDR2: SQVTM and ANQGSEA. V lost 4 bases to trimming and J lost 11 bases; unmatched junction nucleotides: 9. CDR3 sequence (DNA): TGCAGCGTTGCGGGGACAGGGGGGACGGGGGCTTTCTTT. Translating gives CSVAGTGGTGAFF. The entire variable domain, with the rest obtained from reference TRBV29-1 and TRBJ1-1, is as follows: SAVISQKPSRDICQRGTSLTIQCQVDSQVTMMFWYRQQPGQSLTLIATANQGSEATYESGFVIDKFPISRPNLTFSTLTVSNMSPEDSSIYLCSVAGTGGTGAFFGQGTRLTVV.

The chain uses TRBV3-1 and TRBJ2-1; 11 positions match TRBD2. From germline, CDR1 is LGHDT and CDR2 YNNKEL (reference sequence). This CDR3 is built from 15 residues. Trimming removed 3 bases from V and 7 bases from J; junction bases left unmatched: 5. Here the CDR3 DNA reads TGTGCCAGCAGCCAGGGGGGACTAGCGGCAAATGAGCAGTTCTTC. Encoded protein: CASSQGGLAANEQFF.

The V gene is TRBV11-2, the J gene TRBJ2-4; D unclear. The germline V gene has CDR1 SGHAT and CDR2 FQNNGV. CDR3 length equals 14 residues. V was shortened by 5 bases and J by 8 bases, with 16 bases between the two germline ends. CDR3 protein: CASSPRPGTDIQYF. CDR3 DNA sequence: TGTGCCAGCAGCCCACGGCCGGGTACGGACATTCAGTACTTC.

The gene calls are TRBV12-3 or TRBV12-4 and TRBJ1-5; 10 positions agree with TRBD1. Unmatched junction bases numbered 2, after V lost 3 bases and J lost 3 bases. The CDR3 totals 15 residues. This CDR3 reads CASSFDRGLNQPQHF. CDR3 sequence (DNA): TGTGCCAGCAGTTTTGACAGGGGGCTCAATCAGCCCCAGCATTTT.

The sample holds a few counts of this clonotype. This chain joins TRBV5-5 and TRBJ1-1; D not certain. Germline CDR1 and CDR2: SGHKS and YYEKEE (reference sequence). CDR3 length: 14 residues. Trimming removed 0 bases at V and 1 base at J, with 7 bases between. CDR3 region: CASSLAVWNTEAFF. The CDR3 region has the DNA TGTGCCAGCAGCTTGGCGGTGTGGAACACTGAAGCTTTCTTT.

DNA of the CDR3: TGCAGTGCTAGACAGGGACTAGCGGGGGCCATCTCGGGTACGCAGTATTTT. Translating it yields CSARQGLAGAISGTQYF. J is TRBJ2-3 and V is TRBV20-1, with 14 bases aligning to TRBD2. The V and J ends lost 2 bases and 8 bases, in that order; junction bases with no gene match: 12. CDR3 size: 17 residues. Germline-derived CDR1 and CDR2 are DFQATT and SNEGSKA (reference sequence).

This clonotype was picked up a small number of times. V is TRBV9 and J is TRBJ2-3; 9 bases are a match to TRBD2. J was trimmed by 4 bases and V by 3 bases; bases with no gene match: 3. Per the germline V gene, CDR1 is SGDLS and CDR2 is YYNGEE. The CDR3 spans 14 residues. CDR3 DNA sequence: TGTGCCAGCAGCGAAGTAGCGGGGGCAGATACGCAGTATTTT. This gives the protein CASSEVAGADTQYF.

The chain recombines TRBV20-1 with TRBJ1-2; D unclear. The V gene lost 0 bases and the J gene lost 3 bases, with 14 bases spanning the gap. The CDR3 has 15 residues. Germline CDR1 reads DFQATT; CDR2 reads SNEGSKA (reference sequence). The CDR3 here is CSAREDGGRDYGYTF. The CDR3 bases are TGCAGTGCTAGAGAAGATGGCGGGAGGGACTATGGCTACACCTTC.

V usage is TRBV29-1 and J usage is TRBJ1-1; D gene ambiguous. This CDR3 is 15 amino acids long. Germline loops: CDR1 SQVTM, CDR2 ANQGSEA. The ends were cut back, 3 bases at V and 4 bases at J, with 18 bases in the middle. In DNA form, the CDR3 reads TGCAGCGTTGAGCCCTCGAAATCGCAGCTCACTGAAGCTTTCTTT. This encodes CSVEPSKSQLTEAFF.

This clonotype occurred a few times. This chain joins TRBV2 and TRBJ2-7; possible D gene TRBD1, 6 bases. The CDR3 is 14 residues long. The germline V gene encodes CDR1 SNHLY and CDR2 FYNNEI. Trimming cost V 6 bases and J 6 bases, with 18 bases left between them. CDR3 nucleotides: TGTGCCAGCAGGGCAGGGGACAAATCGGGCGAGCAGTACTTC. Protein: CASRAGDKSGEQYF.

This clonotype turned up a few times. This chain links TRBV18 with TRBJ2-5; no clear D gene. V was cut by 0 bases and J by 9 bases, with 8 bases left in between. This CDR3 is built from 12 residues. From germline, CDR1 is KGHSH and CDR2 LQKENI. The CDR3 sequence: CASSPPGLPQYF. The CDR3 DNA sequence: TGTGCCAGCTCACCACCGGGGTTACCCCAGTACTTC.

This chain connects TRBV7-3 to TRBJ1-1, with TRBD1 matching over 9 bases. The germline V gene encodes CDR1 SGHTA and CDR2 FQGTGA. Germline trimming cut 5 bases from V and 1 base from J; bases unmatched to any gene: 5. The CDR3 has 15 residues. The CDR3 spells CASSATGGGNTEAFF. The CDR3 nucleotides read TGTGCCAGCAGCGCGACAGGGGGTGGGAACACTGAAGCTTTCTTT.

V is TRBV28 and J is TRBJ2-5; D is unclear. Germline lookup yields CDR1 MDHEN and CDR2 SYDVKM. This CDR3 contains 13 residues. V was clipped by 6 bases and J by 4 bases, with 12 bases between them. The CDR3 DNA reads as TGTGCCAGCAGGGAAGGTCACCGAGAGACCCAGTACTTC. Translated: CASREGHRETQYF.

The chain has TRBV19 and TRBJ1-5; 9 bases fit TRBD1. The CDR3 runs 16 residues. V dropped 2 bases and J dropped 6; count of bases not matched to a gene: 8. Germline CDR1 and CDR2: LNHDA and SQIVND (reference sequence). CDR3 amino acids: CASSIRDREWIQPQHF. The CDR3, as DNA: TGTGCCAGTAGTATAAGGGACAGGGAGTGGATTCAGCCCCAGCATTTT. Full variable domain (outside the CDR3, taken from reference TRBV19 and TRBJ1-5): DGGITQSPKYLFRKEGQNVTLSCEQNLNHDAMYWYRQDPGQGLRLIYYSQIVNDFQKGDIAEGYSVSREKKESFPLTVTSAQKNPTAFYLCASSIRDREWIQPQHFGDGTRLSIL.

This clonotype occurred once. This chain joins TRBV13 and TRBJ2-7, with a possible D match to TRBD2 (6 bases). The CDR3 covers 16 residues. Trimming pared 6 bases from V and 0 bases from J, leaving 18 bases between. CDR1 is PRHDT and CDR2 is FYEKMQ in the germline V gene (reference sequence). The CDR3 loop reads CASSGIGEVNSYEQYF. The CDR3 nucleotides read TGTGCCAGCAGTGGGATAGGGGAGGTCAACTCCTACGAGCAGTACTTC.